Sequencing of this T cell receptor (beta chain) was carried out in a study of T cell repertoires in cytomegalovirus infection. V lost 3 bases and J 1 base, leaving 10 bases between the germline ends. CDR3 length: 14 residues. Germline CDR1 is DFQATT and CDR2 is SNEGSKA (reference sequence). One entry per CDR3 protein results from TCRdb running MiXCR on the reads. Of around 260,000 distinct CDR3 sequences listed, roughly 23% are singletons. Source material: PBMCs. This receptor was identified in a human donor in good health (CMV status not recorded). Some clones in this sample may be carry-over from other donors' samples. The chain employs TRBV20-1 and TRBJ1-5; D not resolved. Here the CDR3 reads CSASRGDSNQPQHF. The CDR3 DNA follows: TGCAGTGCTAGCCGGGGTGACAGCAATCAGCCCCAGCATTTT.